Listed below are T cell receptor beta chains from one sample, sequenced in a study of blood T cell repertoires in COVID-19. Assay: immunoSEQ multiplex PCR; the TCRdb copy retains only in-frame clones and omits some. The table shows about 200,000 clones, with around three quarters occurring only once. Sequenced sample: peripheral blood. These receptors originate from a woman between 65 and 79 years old with acute or convalescent COVID-19. CDR3s include the opening cysteine and the closing phenylalanine or tryptophan. The D gene is left open where the match is weak. Expanded clones are given a class, and other clones once, few, many or no size at all.

v_gene	abundance	j_gene	d_gene	CDR3aa	CDR3nt
TRBV7-3	-	TRBJ1-1	-	CASSLRLNTEAFF	TGTGCCAGCAGCTTACGGTTGAACACTGAAGCTTTCTTT
TRBV5-4	-	TRBJ2-7	TRBD2	CASTPLLAGDEQYF	TGTGCCAGCACCCCCCTCCTAGCGGGAGACGAGCAGTACTTC
TRBV4-2	-	TRBJ2-1	TRBD2	CASSQGEGLAINEQFF	TGTGCCAGCAGCCAAGGGGAGGGACTAGCGATCAATGAGCAGTTCTTC
TRBV3-1/TRBV3-2	-	TRBJ2-1	TRBD1	CASSQTGGMNEQFF	TGTGCCAGCAGCCAAACAGGGGGCATGAATGAGCAGTTCTTC
TRBV10-3	-	TRBJ2-2	-	CAIRQTEDRGELFF	TGTGCCATCAGACAAACAGAAGACAGAGGGGAGCTGTTTTTT
TRBV9	-	TRBJ1-2	-	CASSVTGNYGYTF	TGTGCCAGCAGCGTCACGGGTAACTATGGCTACACCTTC
TRBV7-9	-	TRBJ1-1	-	CASSRDINTEAFF	TGTGCCAGCAGTAGGGACATAAACACTGAAGCTTTCTTT
TRBV28	-	TRBJ2-7	-	CASSSKPYEQYF	TGTGCCAGCAGCTCTAAGCCCTACGAGCAGTACTTC
TRBV7-3	-	TRBJ2-1	TRBD1	CASSKTGGSSYNEQFF	TGTGCCAGCAGCAAGACAGGGGGGAGCTCCTACAATGAGCAGTTCTTC
TRBV19	-	TRBJ2-1	TRBD1	CASSFGTGESNEQFF	TGTGCCAGTAGTTTCGGGACAGGGGAGAGCAATGAGCAGTTCTTC
TRBV28	once	TRBJ1-2	-	CASRLSGAYGYTF	TGTGCCAGCAGGTTATCAGGGGCCTATGGCTACACCTTC
TRBV7-9	-	TRBJ1-6	-	CASRSRETNSPLHF	TGTGCCAGCAGATCCCGGGAAACAAATTCACCCCTCCACTTT
TRBV11-3	once	TRBJ2-7	-	CASSLAQSYEQYF	TGTGCCAGCAGCTTAGCACAGTCCTACGAGCAGTACTTC
TRBV28	-	TRBJ2-2	-	CASRIRETPGELFF	TGTGCCAGCAGAATCAGGGAAACCCCCGGGGAGCTGTTTTTT
TRBV19	-	TRBJ2-5	TRBD1	CASSIDGTEETQYF	TGTGCCAGTAGTATAGATGGGACAGAAGAGACCCAGTACTTC
TRBV10-3	-	TRBJ2-5	TRBD2	CAISVGLAGGPWETQYF	TGTGCCATCAGTGTCGGACTAGCGGGAGGGCCCTGGGAGACCCAGTACTTC
TRBV5-4	few	TRBJ1-1	TRBD1	CASSTGVWSTEAFF	TGTGCCAGCAGCACAGGGGTTTGGAGCACTGAAGCTTTCTTT